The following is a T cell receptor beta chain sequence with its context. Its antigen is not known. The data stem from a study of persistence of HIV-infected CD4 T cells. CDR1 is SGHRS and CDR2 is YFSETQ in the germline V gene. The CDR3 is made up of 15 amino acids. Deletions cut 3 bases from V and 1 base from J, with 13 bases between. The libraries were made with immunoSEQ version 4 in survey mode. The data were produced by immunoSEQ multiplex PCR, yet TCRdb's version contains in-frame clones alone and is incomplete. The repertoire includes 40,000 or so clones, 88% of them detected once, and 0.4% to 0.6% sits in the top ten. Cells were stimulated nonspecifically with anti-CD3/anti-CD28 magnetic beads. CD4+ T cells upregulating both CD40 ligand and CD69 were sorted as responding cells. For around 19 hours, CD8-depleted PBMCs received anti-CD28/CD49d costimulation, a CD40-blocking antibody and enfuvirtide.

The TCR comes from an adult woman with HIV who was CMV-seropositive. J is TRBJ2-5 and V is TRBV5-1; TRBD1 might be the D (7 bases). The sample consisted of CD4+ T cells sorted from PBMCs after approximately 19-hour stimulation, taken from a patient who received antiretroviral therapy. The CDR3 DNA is TGCGCCAGCAGCTGGCTTCAGGGGGGCCAAGAGACCCAGTACTTC. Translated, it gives CASSWLQGGQETQYF. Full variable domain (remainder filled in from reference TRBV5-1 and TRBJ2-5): KAGVTQTPRYLIKTRGQQVTLSCSPISGHRSVSWYQQTPGQGLQFLFEYFSETQRNKGNFPGRFSGRQFSNSRSEMNVSTLELGDSALYLCASSWLQGGQETQYFGPGTRLLVL.